This TCR beta chain stems from a study of cytomegalovirus exposure and HLA in healthy donors. Germline V lookup: CDR1 KGHSH, CDR2 LQKENI. Between the trimmed V and J ends, which lost 2 bases and 7 bases, there was a span of 15 bases. The CDR3 has 15 residues. The PCR made use of 60 Vbeta and 13 Jbeta primers. Only in-frame clones appear in the TCRdb table, and some are missing; sequencing was by immunoSEQ multiplex PCR. The sample includes around 170,000 clones, more than 80% seen only once; the top ten take about 2.4%. Healthy bone marrow donors supplied every sample. The sample was PBMCs. The receptor's source is a woman aged 45-60 years in good health and CMV-seropositive. The chain is built from TRBV18 and TRBJ2-1; a weak D match, TRBD2 (6 bases). The CDR3 sequence is CASSPGAGQINEQFF. The DNA of the CDR3 is TGTGCCAGCTCACCAGGGGCGGGGCAAATAAATGAGCAGTTCTTC.